This TCR beta chain was obtained from a study of T-cell memory formation after mild COVID-19 (dated by TCRdb to about 2021). With respect to the entire study: TCR sequence clusters from the two donors were found to be largely donor specific. Longitudinal TCRalpha and TCRbeta repertoire sequencing tracked T-cell clones expanding and contracting after mild COVID-19 in a couple of donors. Two young, previously healthy adult volunteers made up the cohort, one male and one female.

The CDR3 contains 12 residues, cysteine and phenylalanine counted. The sequence is cut down to CDR3 DNA, 36 bases in frame from base 1. PBMCs were isolated by Ficoll-Paque density gradient centrifugation. The instrument was an Illumina NovaSeq 6000. TCRalpha and TCRbeta cDNA libraries were constructed by 5'RACE with constant-segment primers, with sample barcodes and unique molecular identifiers being introduced. RNA was extracted from every sample with Trizol reagent. The libraries were amplified in two PCR steps, and the second step added a second sample barcode and Illumina TruSeq adapters. Libraries were sequenced on an Illumina NovaSeq with 2 x 150 bp paired-end reads. Under the source paper's analysis protocol: With migec v1.2.7, reads were demultiplexed and then collapsed into UMI-guided consensus sequences. With mixcr v2.1.11, UMI consensuses were aligned to TRA and TRB V and J templates and assembled into clonotypes. A clonotype was counted as expanded or contracted only if both edgeR and NoisET called the change significant, with noise models trained on biological replicates. For edgeR calls, the cutoffs were a false discovery rate-adjusted p below 0.01 and a log2 fold-change threshold of 1. PCA with hierarchical clustering of max-normalized trajectories of the 1000 most abundant clonotypes was used as exploratory dynamics analysis. Each responding clone was given a CD4 or CD8 phenotype based on the CD4+ and CD8+ repertoires, which had been sequenced separately. TCRdb itself trimmed the public reads at Q25 with fastp, ran MiXCR and retained productive beta chains. Entries that share a CDR3 protein sequence are merged under the most common genes and DNA. TCRdb's processing, not the authors', yielded these V and J calls. Counted in this sample were under 700,000 distinct CDR3 sequences; around 21% of them appeared once. Approximately 13% of the sample is held by the ten biggest clonotypes.

The table lists this clonotype with a few counts. Its binding antigen is unknown. The junction differs from germline at one of its ends, possibly a read error. Overall study outcomes, separate from this receptor: Contracting CD4+ clones were found mainly in CM and EM memory subsets, while CD8+ clones were enriched in EMRA. Balanced CD4/CD8 phenotypes were observed for clones contracting from day 15 to 85, whereas a bias towards CD4+ was observed for a second wave of clones expanding from day 15 to 37. Whether the second-wave clones peaking on day 37 were SARS-CoV-2 specific was not confirmed. The study covered only a couple of mild cases, and larger cohorts including severe cases with pre-infection samples were considered necessary. Some responding clones were detected in pre-infection memory, suggesting pre-existing cross-reactive memory T cells joined the SARS-CoV-2 response.

The clonotype was recovered from an adult woman who had mild COVID-19 (a few samples of this study predate the infection). The sample titles of this study are shuffled in the database, so cell type and time point are left out; the donor was told from shared clones. Sequenced sample: PBMCs or a T cell subset sorted from them (not recorded which). The chain uses TRBV12-3 or TRBV12-4 and TRBJ1-2; 9 bases in the middle match TRBD1. The CDR3 is CASSPGQGAWAF. The sequenced DNA: TGTGCCAGCAGCCCGGGACAGGGAGCCTGGGCCTTC.